This T cell receptor (beta chain) was sequenced during a study of radiation and T cells in renal cell carcinoma. General study results and limits: From baseline, blood top tumor clonotypes peaked at 2 weeks post-radiation.

The time point was: blood 2 weeks post-SBRT. Treatment here: 15 Gy SBRT to primary tumor, nephrectomy 4 weeks later. Serial blood draws occurred at baseline and 2 and 4 weeks post-SBRT. Clear cell pathology was present in this patient's renal cell carcinoma. Clones were read by immunoSEQ multiplex PCR, and TCRdb kept only the in-frame ones, dropping some. The repertoire holds some 120,000 clones, with 70% to 90% as singletons. From germline, CDR1 is MDHEN and CDR2 SYDVKM. The CDR3 loop spans 14 amino acids. V shed 5 bases and J 6 bases; nucleotides not matched to a gene: 8. Notes on this clone: Its antigen remains unidentified.

V and J are TRBV28 and TRBJ1-2; 8 bases match TRBD1. This sequence was found in a woman in her 70s with renal cell carcinoma. The material was blood, obtained from a patient whose treatment included radiotherapy and nephrectomy. The DNA of the CDR3 is TGTGCCAGCAGTAGGAGGGTGGGACAGGATGGCTACACCTTC. Its protein product is CASSRRVGQDGYTF.